This is a list of T cell receptor beta chains from one sample in a study of T-cell memory formation after mild COVID-19. TCRdb reprocessed the 5' RACE reads with MiXCR, giving one entry per CDR3 protein. The sample shows approximately 350,000 distinct CDR3 sequences, 14% of them seen only once. Sequenced input: PBMCs or a T cell subset sorted from them (not recorded which). Receptors originate from a man between 18 and 29 years old who had mild COVID-19 (a few samples of this study predate the infection). Cell type and time point are not known. The CDR3 runs from the conserved cysteine through the conserved F or W. Fields, in order: V gene, D gene, J gene, CDR3 length, clone size, CDR3 protein, CDR3 DNA. D genes are given only for firm matches. Size is stated for part of the rows, as once, few or many counts, or as a class when the clone is expanded.

TRBV20-1	NA	TRBJ2-4	15	few	CSAEGVGARVDIQYF	TGCAGTGCTGAAGGTGTAGGGGCCCGGGTGGACATTCAGTACTTC
TRBV5-1	NA	TRBJ2-6	14	few	CASSSLPGANVLTF	TGCGCCAGCAGCTCCCTACCTGGGGCCAACGTCCTGACTTTC
TRBV6-2/TRBV6-3	NA	TRBJ2-1	17	few	CASSSSGVRGLYNEQFF	TGTGCCAGCAGTTCCTCCGGCGTCAGGGGCCTGTACAATGAGCAGTTCTTC
TRBV20-1	NA	TRBJ1-1	13	few	CSARETPNTEAFF	TGCAGTGCTAGAGAGACCCCTAACACTGAAGCTTTCTTT
TRBV7-9	NA	TRBJ1-1	13	few	CASSHAPSEEAFF	TGTGCCAGCAGCCACGCCCCCTCTGAGGAAGCTTTCTTT
TRBV10-3	NA	TRBJ1-1	16	few	CAISESRWTDRPRAFF	TGTGCCATCAGTGAGTCGAGGTGGACCGACAGGCCTCGAGCTTTCTTT
TRBV5-5	NA	TRBJ1-2	14	few	CASSLSQGDYGYTF	TGTGCCAGCAGCTTGAGTCAGGGAGACTATGGCTACACCTTC
TRBV5-1	TRBD1	TRBJ2-4	15	NA	CASSLQGQGAGIQYF	TGCGCCAGCAGCTTGCAAGGACAGGGGGCAGGCATTCAGTACTTC
TRBV4-1	NA	TRBJ2-4	15	NA	CASSQVYLAKNIQYF	TGCGCCAGCAGCCAAGTGTATTTAGCCAAAAACATTCAGTACTTC
TRBV7-8	TRBD1	TRBJ1-6	17	NA	CASSNGTGVTYNSPLHF	TGTGCCAGCAGCAACGGGACAGGGGTAACCTATAATTCACCCCTCCACTTT
TRBV24-1	TRBD1	TRBJ2-5	17	NA	CATSDTRDSYTQETQYF	TGTGCCACCAGTGATACCCGGGACAGCTATACTCAAGAGACCCAGTACTTC
TRBV11-2	NA	TRBJ2-6	16	few	CASSTGRGSGANVLTF	TGTGCCAGCAGCACAGGACGGGGCTCTGGGGCCAACGTCCTGACTTTC
TRBV10-3	NA	TRBJ2-7	12	many	CAISAGAYEQYF	TGTGCCATCAGCGCAGGAGCCTACGAGCAGTACTTC
TRBV20-1	NA	TRBJ1-4	15	NA	CSARSQGATNEKLFF	TGCAGTGCTAGATCTCAGGGTGCAACTAATGAAAAACTGTTTTTT
TRBV6-6	TRBD1	TRBJ1-2	16	NA	CASSYLGQGEGDGYTF	TGTGCCAGCAGTTACCTCGGACAGGGGGAGGGCGATGGCTACACCTTC
TRBV5-6	NA	TRBJ2-3	14	NA	CASSLVRTTDTQYF	TGTGCCAGCAGCTTGGTACGGACCACAGATACGCAGTATTTT
TRBV28	NA	TRBJ2-3	14	few	CASREAGSGDTQYF	TGTGCCAGCAGAGAAGCTGGGTCCGGAGATACGCAGTATTTT
TRBV7-2	NA	TRBJ1-2	12	NA	CASTTGVFGYTF	TGTGCCAGCACCACGGGGGTTTTCGGCTACACCTTC
TRBV9	NA	TRBJ2-3	12	few	CASSVLSDTQYF	TGTGCCAGCAGCGTACTCTCAGATACGCAGTATTTT
TRBV20-1	NA	TRBJ2-1	14	few	CSAKMNGGPDEQFF	TGCAGTGCTAAGATGAATGGGGGGCCCGATGAGCAGTTCTTC
TRBV7-2	NA	TRBJ1-1	16	few	CASSFPPGHPNTEAFF	TGTGCCAGCAGCTTTCCCCCGGGACACCCAAACACTGAAGCTTTCTTT
TRBV9	TRBD2	TRBJ2-3	15	many	CASNPGTRWTDTQYF	TGTGCCAGCAACCCCGGGACTAGGTGGACAGATACGCAGTATTTT
TRBV3-1	NA	TRBJ1-2	14	NA	CASSQFQGYYGYTF	TGTGCCAGCAGCCAATTTCAGGGGTACTATGGCTACACCTTC